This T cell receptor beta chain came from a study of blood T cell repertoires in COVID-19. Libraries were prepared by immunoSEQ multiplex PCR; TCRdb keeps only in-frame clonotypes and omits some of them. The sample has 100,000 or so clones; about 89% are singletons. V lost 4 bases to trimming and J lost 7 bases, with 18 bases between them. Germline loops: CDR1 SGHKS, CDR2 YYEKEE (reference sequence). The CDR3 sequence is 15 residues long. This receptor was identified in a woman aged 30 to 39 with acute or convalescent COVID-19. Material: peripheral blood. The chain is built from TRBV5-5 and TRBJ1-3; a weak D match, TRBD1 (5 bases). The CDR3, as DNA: TGTGCCAGCAGCCGACAGCCGGCCGAAGGGAACACCATATATTTT. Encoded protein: CASSRQPAEGNTIYF. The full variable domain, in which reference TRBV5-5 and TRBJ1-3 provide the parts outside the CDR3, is DAGVTQSPTHLIKTRGQQVTLRCSPISGHKSVSWYQQVLGQGPQFIFQYYEKEERGRGNFPDRFSARQFPNYSSELNVNALLLGDSALYLCASSRQPAEGNTIYFGEGSWLTVV.